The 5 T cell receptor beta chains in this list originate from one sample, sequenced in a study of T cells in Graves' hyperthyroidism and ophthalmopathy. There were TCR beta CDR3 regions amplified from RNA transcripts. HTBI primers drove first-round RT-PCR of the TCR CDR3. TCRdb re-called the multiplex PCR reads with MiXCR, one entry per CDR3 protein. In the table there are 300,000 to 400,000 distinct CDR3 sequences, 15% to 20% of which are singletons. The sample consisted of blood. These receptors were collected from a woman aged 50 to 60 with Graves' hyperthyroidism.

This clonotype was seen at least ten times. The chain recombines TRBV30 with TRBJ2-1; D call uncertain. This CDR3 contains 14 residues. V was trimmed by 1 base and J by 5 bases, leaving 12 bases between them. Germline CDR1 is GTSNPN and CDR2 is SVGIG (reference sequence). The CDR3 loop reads CAWSAERTHNEQFF. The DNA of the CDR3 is TGTGCCTGGAGTGCTGAACGGACCCACAATGAGCAGTTCTTC.

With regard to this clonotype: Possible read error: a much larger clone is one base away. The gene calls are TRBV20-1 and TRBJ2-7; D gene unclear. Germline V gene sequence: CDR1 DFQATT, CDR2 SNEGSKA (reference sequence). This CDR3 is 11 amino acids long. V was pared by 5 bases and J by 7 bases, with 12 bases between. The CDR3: CSAAPLGEQYF. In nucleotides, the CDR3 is TGCAGTGCTGCCCCCCTAGGGGAGCAGTACTTC.

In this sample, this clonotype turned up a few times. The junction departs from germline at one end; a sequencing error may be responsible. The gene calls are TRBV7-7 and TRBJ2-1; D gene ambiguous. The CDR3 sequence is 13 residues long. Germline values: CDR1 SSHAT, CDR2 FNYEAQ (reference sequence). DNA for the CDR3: TGTGCTAGCAGCTTAGGATCACACAATGAGCAGTTCTTC. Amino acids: CASSLGSHNEQFF.

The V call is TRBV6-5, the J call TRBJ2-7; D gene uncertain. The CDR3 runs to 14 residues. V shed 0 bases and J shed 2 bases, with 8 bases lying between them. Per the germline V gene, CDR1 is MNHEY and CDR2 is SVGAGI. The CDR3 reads CASSYSMGAYEQYF. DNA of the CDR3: TGTGCCAGCAGTTACTCGATGGGTGCCTACGAGCAGTACTTC.

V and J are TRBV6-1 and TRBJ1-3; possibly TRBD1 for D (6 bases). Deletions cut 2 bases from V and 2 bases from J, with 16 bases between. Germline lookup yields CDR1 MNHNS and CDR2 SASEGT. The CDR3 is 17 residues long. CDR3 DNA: TGTGCCAGCAGTGAAAACGGAAGGGGGGGAGCTGGAAACACCATATATTTT. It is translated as CASSENGRGGAGNTIYF.